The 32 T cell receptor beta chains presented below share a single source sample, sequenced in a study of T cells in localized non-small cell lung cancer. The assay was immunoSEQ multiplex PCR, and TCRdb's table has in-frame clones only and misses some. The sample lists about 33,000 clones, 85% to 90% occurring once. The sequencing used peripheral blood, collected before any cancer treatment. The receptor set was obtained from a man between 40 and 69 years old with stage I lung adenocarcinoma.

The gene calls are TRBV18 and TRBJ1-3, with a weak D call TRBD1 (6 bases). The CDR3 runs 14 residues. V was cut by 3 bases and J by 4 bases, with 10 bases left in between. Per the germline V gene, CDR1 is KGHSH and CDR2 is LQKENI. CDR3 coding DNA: TGTGCCAGCTCACCTCGGACAGCCGGAAACACCATATATTTT. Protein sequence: CASSPRTAGNTIYF.

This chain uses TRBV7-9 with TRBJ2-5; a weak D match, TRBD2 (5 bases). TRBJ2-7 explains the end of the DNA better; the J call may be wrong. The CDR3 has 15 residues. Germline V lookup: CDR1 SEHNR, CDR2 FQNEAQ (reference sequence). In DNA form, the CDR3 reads TGTGCCAGCAGCTTATTAATCACGACTATGCACGAGCAGTACTTC. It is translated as CASSLLITTMHEQYF.

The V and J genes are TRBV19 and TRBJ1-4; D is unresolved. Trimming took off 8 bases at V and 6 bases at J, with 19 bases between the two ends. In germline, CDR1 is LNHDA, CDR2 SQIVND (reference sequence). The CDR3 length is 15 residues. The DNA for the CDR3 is TGTGCCAGTCGCCCCGGGCCTGATTTCTATGAAAAACTGTTTTTT. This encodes CASRPGPDFYEKLFF.

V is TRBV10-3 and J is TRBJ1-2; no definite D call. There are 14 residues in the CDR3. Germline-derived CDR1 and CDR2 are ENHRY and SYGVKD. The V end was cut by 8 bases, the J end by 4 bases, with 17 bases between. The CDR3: CAISANAGPYGYTF. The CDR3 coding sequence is TGTGCCATCTCGGCAAACGCGGGCCCCTATGGCTACACCTTC.

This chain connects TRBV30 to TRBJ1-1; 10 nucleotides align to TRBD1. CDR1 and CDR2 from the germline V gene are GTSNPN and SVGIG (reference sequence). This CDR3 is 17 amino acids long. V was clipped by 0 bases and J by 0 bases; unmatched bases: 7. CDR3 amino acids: CAWSVPGQGLLNTEAFF. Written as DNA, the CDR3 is TGTGCCTGGAGTGTGCCGGGACAGGGGCTCTTGAACACTGAAGCTTTCTTT.

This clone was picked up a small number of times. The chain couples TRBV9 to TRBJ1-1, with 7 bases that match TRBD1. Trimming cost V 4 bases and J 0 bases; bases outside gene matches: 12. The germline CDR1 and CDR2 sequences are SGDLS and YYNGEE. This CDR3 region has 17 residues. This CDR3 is CASSPPSLTGVNTEAFF. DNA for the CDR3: TGTGCCAGCAGCCCCCCTAGCTTAACAGGGGTGAACACTGAAGCTTTCTTT.

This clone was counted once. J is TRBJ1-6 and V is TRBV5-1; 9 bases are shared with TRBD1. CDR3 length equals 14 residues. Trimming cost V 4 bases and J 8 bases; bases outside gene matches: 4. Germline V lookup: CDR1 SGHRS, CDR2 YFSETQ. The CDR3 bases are TGCGCCAGCAGCCCGAGGACAGGGGATTCACCCCTCCACTTT. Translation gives CASSPRTGDSPLHF.

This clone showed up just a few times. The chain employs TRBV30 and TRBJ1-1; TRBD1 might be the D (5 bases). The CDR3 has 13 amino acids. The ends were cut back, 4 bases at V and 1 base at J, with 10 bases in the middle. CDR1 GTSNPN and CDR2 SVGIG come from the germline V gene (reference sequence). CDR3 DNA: TGTGCCTGGAATGGACAACCGAACACTGAAGCTTTCTTT. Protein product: CAWNGQPNTEAFF.

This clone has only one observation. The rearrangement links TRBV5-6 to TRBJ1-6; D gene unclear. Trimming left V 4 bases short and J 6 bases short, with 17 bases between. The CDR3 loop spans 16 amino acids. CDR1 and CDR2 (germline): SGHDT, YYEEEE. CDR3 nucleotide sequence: TGTGCCAGCAGCCCCCCAGGTTGGGCTAGTAATTCACCCCTCCACTTT. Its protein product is CASSPPGWASNSPLHF.

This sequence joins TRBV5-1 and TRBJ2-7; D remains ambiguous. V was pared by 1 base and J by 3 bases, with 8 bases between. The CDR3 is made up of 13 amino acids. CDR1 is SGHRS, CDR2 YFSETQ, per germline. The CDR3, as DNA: TGCGCCAGCAGCTTGACGGCAGACTACGAGCAGTACTTC. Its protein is CASSLTADYEQYF.

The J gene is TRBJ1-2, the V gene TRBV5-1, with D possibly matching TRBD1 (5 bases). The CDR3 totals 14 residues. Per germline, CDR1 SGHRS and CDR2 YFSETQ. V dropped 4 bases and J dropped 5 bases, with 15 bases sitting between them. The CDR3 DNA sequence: TGCGCCAGCAGCCGGGGACGGAACCCATATGGCTACACCTTC. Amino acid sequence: CASSRGRNPYGYTF.

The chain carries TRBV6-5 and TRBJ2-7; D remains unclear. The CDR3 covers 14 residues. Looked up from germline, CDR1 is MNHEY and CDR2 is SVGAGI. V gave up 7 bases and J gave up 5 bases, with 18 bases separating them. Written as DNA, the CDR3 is TGTGCCAGCAACCAGGACCGCCAGCGCGACGAGCAGTACTTC. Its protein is CASNQDRQRDEQYF.

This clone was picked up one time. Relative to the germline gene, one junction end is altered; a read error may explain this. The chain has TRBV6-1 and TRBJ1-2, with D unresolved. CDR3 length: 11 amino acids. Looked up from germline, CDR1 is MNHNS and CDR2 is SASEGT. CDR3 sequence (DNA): TGTGCCAGCAGTGACCTGCGAGCAGCGCCCTTC. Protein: CASSDLRAAPF.

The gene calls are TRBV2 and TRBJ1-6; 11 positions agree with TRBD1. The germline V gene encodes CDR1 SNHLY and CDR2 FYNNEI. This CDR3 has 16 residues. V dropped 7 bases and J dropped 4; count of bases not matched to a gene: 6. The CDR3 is CASIGTGGYYNSPLHF. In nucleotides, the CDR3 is TGTGCCAGCATCGGGACAGGGGGTTATTATAATTCACCCCTCCACTTT.

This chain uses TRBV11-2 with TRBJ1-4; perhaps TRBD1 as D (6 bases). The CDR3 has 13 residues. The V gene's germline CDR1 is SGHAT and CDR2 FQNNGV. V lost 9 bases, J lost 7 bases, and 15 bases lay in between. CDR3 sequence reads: CASRGAGGEKLFF. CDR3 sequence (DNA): TGTGCCAGTAGGGGGGCAGGAGGTGAAAAACTGTTTTTT.

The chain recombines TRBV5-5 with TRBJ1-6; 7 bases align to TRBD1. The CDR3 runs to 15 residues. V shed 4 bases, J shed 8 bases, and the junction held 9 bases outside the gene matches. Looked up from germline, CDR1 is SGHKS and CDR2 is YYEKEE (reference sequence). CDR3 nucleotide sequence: TGTGCCAGCAGCCTGACCGGGACAGATTATTCACCCCTCCACTTT. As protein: CASSLTGTDYSPLHF.

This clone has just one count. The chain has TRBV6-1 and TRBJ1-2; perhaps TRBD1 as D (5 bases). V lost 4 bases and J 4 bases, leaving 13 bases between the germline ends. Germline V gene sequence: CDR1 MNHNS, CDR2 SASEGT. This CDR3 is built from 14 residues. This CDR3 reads CASSGFRDRYGYTF. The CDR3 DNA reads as TGTGCCAGCAGTGGTTTCCGGGACCGCTATGGCTACACCTTC.

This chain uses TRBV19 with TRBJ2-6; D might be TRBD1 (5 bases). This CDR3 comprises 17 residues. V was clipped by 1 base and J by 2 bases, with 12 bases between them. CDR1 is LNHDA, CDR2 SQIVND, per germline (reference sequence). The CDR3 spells CASSIGSTVAGANVLTF. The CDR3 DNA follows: TGTGCCAGTAGTATAGGCTCGACAGTCGCTGGGGCCAACGTCCTGACTTTC.

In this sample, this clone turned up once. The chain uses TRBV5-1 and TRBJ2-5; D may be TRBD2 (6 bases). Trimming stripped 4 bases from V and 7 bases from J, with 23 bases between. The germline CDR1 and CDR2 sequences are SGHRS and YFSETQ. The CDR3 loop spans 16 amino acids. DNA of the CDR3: TGCGCCAGCAGCCCCGGGGGTGAGGGAGGCAGCGGGACCCAGTACTTC. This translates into CASSPGGEGGSGTQYF.

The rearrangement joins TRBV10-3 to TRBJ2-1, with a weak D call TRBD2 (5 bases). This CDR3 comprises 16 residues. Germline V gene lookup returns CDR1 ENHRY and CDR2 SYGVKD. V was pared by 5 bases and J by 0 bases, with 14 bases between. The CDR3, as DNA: TGTGCCATCAGTACGGGTAGGGCGGGCTCCTACAATGAGCAGTTCTTC. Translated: CAISTGRAGSYNEQFF.

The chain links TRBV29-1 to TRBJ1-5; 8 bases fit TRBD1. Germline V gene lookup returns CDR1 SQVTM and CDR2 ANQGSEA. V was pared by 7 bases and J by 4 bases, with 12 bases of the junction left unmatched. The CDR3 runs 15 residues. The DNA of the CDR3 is TGCAGCGCGGACAGGGATTCTGGACGAAATCAGCCCCAGCATTTT. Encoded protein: CSADRDSGRNQPQHF.

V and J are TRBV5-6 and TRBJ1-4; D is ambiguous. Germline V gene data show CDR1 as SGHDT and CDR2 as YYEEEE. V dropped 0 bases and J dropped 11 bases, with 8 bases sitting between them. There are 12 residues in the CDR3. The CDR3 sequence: CASSLVAGKLFF. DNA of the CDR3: TGTGCCAGCAGCTTGGTGGCAGGCAAACTGTTTTTT.

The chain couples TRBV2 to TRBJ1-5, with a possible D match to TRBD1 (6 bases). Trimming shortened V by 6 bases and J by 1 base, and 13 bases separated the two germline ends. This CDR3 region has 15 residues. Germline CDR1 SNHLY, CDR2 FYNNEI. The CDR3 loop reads CASRATGSSNQPQHF. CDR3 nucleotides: TGTGCCAGCAGGGCAACAGGGAGCAGCAATCAGCCCCAGCATTTT.

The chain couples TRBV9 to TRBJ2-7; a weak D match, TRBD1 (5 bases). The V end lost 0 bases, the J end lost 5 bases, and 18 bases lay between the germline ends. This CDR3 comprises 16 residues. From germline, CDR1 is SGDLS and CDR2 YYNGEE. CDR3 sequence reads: CASSVGEGADRNEQYF. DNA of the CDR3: TGTGCCAGCAGCGTAGGTGAAGGGGCGGATAGGAACGAGCAGTACTTC.

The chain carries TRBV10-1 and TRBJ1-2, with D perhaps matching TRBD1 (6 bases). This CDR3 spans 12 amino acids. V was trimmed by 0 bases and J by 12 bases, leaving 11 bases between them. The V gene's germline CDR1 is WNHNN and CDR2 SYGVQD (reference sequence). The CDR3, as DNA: TGCGCCAGCAGTGAGTCGGGACAAACGCACACCTTC. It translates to CASSESGQTHTF.

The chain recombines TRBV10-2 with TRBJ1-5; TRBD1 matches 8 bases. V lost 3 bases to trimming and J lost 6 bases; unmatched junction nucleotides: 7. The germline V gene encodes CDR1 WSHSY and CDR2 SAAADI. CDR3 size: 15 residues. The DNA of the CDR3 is TGCGCCAGCAGTGAAGGGCAGGGGGCGCGTCAGCCCCAGCATTTT. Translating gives CASSEGQGARQPQHF.

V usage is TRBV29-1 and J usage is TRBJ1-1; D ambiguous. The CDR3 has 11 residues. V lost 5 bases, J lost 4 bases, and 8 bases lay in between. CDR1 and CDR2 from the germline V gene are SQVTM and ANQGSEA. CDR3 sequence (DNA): TGCAGCGTTTATATGGGCACTGAAGCTTTCTTT. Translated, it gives CSVYMGTEAFF.

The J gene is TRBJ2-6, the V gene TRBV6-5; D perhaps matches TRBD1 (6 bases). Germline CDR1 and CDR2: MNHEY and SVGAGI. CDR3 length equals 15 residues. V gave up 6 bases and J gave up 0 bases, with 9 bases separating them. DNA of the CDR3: TGTGCCAGCAGGACAGGCAGCTCTGGGGCCAACGTCCTGACTTTC. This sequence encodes CASRTGSSGANVLTF.

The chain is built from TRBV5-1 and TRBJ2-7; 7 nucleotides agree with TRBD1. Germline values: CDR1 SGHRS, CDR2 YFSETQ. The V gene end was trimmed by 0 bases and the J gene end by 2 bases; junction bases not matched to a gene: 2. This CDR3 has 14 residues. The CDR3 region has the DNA TGCGCCAGCAGCTTGGGAGGGGGCCCCTACGAGCAGTACTTC. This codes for CASSLGGGPYEQYF.

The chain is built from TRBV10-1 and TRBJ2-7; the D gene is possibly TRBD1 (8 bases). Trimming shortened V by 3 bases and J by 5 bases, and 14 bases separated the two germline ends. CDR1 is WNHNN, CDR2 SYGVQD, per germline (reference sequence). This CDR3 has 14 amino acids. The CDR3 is CASSDGQGGHEQYF. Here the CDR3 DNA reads TGCGCCAGCAGTGATGGACAGGGAGGGCACGAGCAGTACTTC.

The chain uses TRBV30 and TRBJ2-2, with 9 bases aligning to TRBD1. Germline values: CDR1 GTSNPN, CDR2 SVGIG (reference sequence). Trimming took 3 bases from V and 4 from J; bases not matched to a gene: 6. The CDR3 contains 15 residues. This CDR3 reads CAWRGQGLGTGELFF. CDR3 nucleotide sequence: TGTGCCTGGAGGGGACAGGGTCTTGGCACCGGGGAGCTGTTTTTT.

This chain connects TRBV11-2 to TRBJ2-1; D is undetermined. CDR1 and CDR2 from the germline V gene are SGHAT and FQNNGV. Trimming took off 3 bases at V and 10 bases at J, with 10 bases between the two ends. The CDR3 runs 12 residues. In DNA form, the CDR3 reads TGTGCCAGCAGCTTTGACCGTTTAGAGCAGTTCTTC. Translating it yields CASSFDRLEQFF.